This passage covers 9 T cell receptor beta chains from one sample sequenced in a study of cytomegalovirus exposure and HLA in healthy donors. The PCR had 60 Vbeta and 13 Jbeta primers. TCRdb's table, derived via immunoSEQ multiplex PCR, lists solely in-frame clones and lacks some. The data contain around 150,000 clones, about 64% of them singletons. The sequenced material came from PBMCs. These receptors were obtained from a woman in her thirties in good health and CMV-seropositive.

In this sample, this clone turned up a few times. V is TRBV4-1 and J is TRBJ1-1; 7 bases line up with TRBD1. Germline CDR1 reads MGHRA; CDR2 reads YSYEKL. This CDR3 has 15 residues. Unmatched junction bases numbered 15, after V lost 3 bases and J lost 11 bases. CDR3 residues: CASSHPQGSHPSAFF. The CDR3 DNA is TGCGCCAGCAGCCACCCACAGGGGAGTCATCCTTCGGCTTTCTTT.

V usage is TRBV6-5 and J usage is TRBJ1-4; TRBD1 might be the D (5 bases). Germline-derived CDR1 and CDR2 are MNHEY and SVGAGI. The V end was cut by 6 bases, the J end by 7 bases, with 12 bases between. This CDR3 region has 13 residues. The CDR3 DNA is TGTGCCAGCAGAGGGGAATTCGGTGAAAAACTGTTTTTT. As protein: CASRGEFGEKLFF.

Concerning this clone: A junction boundary mismatches the germline segment, possibly from a read error. V is TRBV6-5 and J is TRBJ2-6; D is possibly TRBD2 (6 bases). This CDR3 region has 15 residues. Germline CDR1 reads MNHEY; CDR2 reads SVGAGI. Here the CDR3 reads CASRGVAAGANVLTF. CDR3 in DNA: TGTGCCAGCAGGGGAGTAGCGGCTGGAGCCAACGTCCTGACTTTC.

The chain links TRBV5-1 to TRBJ2-7; 11 nucleotides agree with TRBD2. Germline V gene lookup returns CDR1 SGHRS and CDR2 YFSETQ. There are 14 residues in the CDR3. The V segment lost 0 bases and the J segment 7 bases; nucleotides outside the gene matches: 3. For the CDR3, the DNA is TGCGCCAGCAGCTTGGTAGCGGGGGGGCGGGAGCAGTACTTC. Translation: CASSLVAGGREQYF.

This rearrangement joins TRBV5-1 to TRBJ1-1, with 8 bases matching TRBD1. The CDR3 covers 15 residues. Looked up from germline, CDR1 is SGHRS and CDR2 is YFSETQ. V lost 2 bases and J lost 3; bases outside the gene matches: 6. This chain's CDR3 is CASSLRQGSYTEAFF. For the CDR3, the DNA is TGCGCCAGCAGCTTAAGACAGGGGTCTTACACTGAAGCTTTCTTT.

The gene calls are TRBV11-2 and TRBJ2-2; D might be TRBD1 (6 bases). Germline CDR1 reads SGHAT; CDR2 reads FQNNGV. The CDR3 is 15 amino acids. Trimming shortened V by 2 bases and J by 4 bases, and 11 bases separated the two germline ends. This chain's CDR3 is CASSLLTGSTGELFF. The CDR3 coding sequence is TGTGCCAGCAGCTTATTAACAGGGAGCACCGGGGAGCTGTTTTTT.

The sample holds one count of this clone. The chain has TRBV4-1 and TRBJ2-3; TRBD2 aligns across 7 bases. Per germline, CDR1 MGHRA and CDR2 YSYEKL. There are 20 residues in the CDR3. The V and J ends lost 2 bases and 2 bases, in that order; junction bases with no gene match: 19. The CDR3 loop is CASSQRFPGSRDYLTDTQYF. CDR3 DNA sequence: TGCGCCAGCAGCCAACGTTTTCCGGGGAGCCGGGACTACCTCACAGATACGCAGTATTTT.

Notes on this clone: This sample also contains other DNA sequences that code for the same CDR3. The genes are TRBV7-9 and TRBJ2-1; tentatively, D is TRBD2 (6 bases). V was clipped by 5 bases and J by 4 bases, with 9 bases between them. The germline V gene has CDR1 SEHNR and CDR2 FQNEAQ (reference sequence). The length of the CDR3 is 13 residues. The DNA for the CDR3 is TGTGCCAGCAGCGCCAGCGGGTACAATGAGCAGTTCTTC. Protein product: CASSASGYNEQFF.

This clone was counted once. The chain couples TRBV5-1 to TRBJ2-7; D is unclear. The V gene lost 6 bases and the J gene lost 3 bases, with 13 bases spanning the gap. Per germline, CDR1 SGHRS and CDR2 YFSETQ. The CDR3 length is 13 residues. The CDR3: CASTSGSYYEQYF. In DNA, the CDR3 is TGCGCCAGCACCTCCGGGTCCTACTACGAGCAGTACTTC. The complete variable domain, with remaining parts taken from reference TRBV5-1 and TRBJ2-7, reads KAGVTQTPRYLIKTRGQQVTLSCSPISGHRSVSWYQQTPGQGLQFLFEYFSETQRNKGNFPGRFSGRQFSNSRSEMNVSTLELGDSALYLCASTSGSYYEQYFGPGTRLTVT.